This T cell receptor beta chain came from a study of a mutant IDH1 vaccine in newly diagnosed glioma. Study background: In some groups vaccination began 4-6 weeks post-radiotherapy; others received it with temozolomide. Patients got radiotherapy, temozolomide, or both beforehand, and most got both. Study conclusions and caveats: Approximately 95% of patients showed vaccine-induced immune responses across multiple MHC alleles.

The CDR3 has 13 residues. CDR1 is SQVTM, CDR2 ANQGSEA, per germline. V lost 6 bases to trimming and J lost 0 bases, with 11 bases between them. Described time point: week 35, safety follow-up. Topical imiquimod was applied with each vaccine dose, which held 300 ug of mutant IDH1 20-mer peptide. The donors had new WHO grade 3 or 4 astrocytomas; these were IDH1-mutant and ATRX-lost. The protocol was immunoSEQ multiplex PCR, while the TCRdb copy is restricted to in-frame clones and leaves out a portion. The sample includes about 68,000 clones, less than 90% of them seen just once. About this clone: Its matching antigen is unknown.

Source: PBMCs, taken from a glioma patient whose treatment included an IDH1 peptide vaccine. The chain combines TRBV29-1 with TRBJ1-1; weak D call: TRBD1 (6 bases). The sequence came from a young man with glioma. The CDR3 spells CSVAGVLNTEAFF. CDR3 sequence (DNA): TGCAGCGTCGCAGGGGTCTTGAACACTGAAGCTTTCTTT.